This T cell receptor beta chain was profiled in a study of blood T cell repertoires in COVID-19. The table came from immunoSEQ multiplex PCR; TCRdb's copy has only in-frame clones and leaves some out. The repertoire holds roughly 100,000 clones, with about 92% as singletons. Germline V gene data show CDR1 as SEHNR and CDR2 as FQNEAQ (reference sequence). V was cut by 0 bases and J by 5 bases, with 11 bases left in between. The CDR3 consists of 16 residues. The chain has TRBV7-9 and TRBJ1-6; D is uncertain. This receptor was taken from a woman aged 80 or over in a cohort sampled during active COVID-19. The sequenced material came from peripheral blood. The CDR3 is CASSLATGGDNSPLHF. CDR3 nucleotides: TGTGCCAGCAGCTTAGCGACTGGCGGGGATAATTCACCCCTCCACTTT.